This TCR beta chain was recovered during a study of CD8 T cells in Susac syndrome. Overall study findings and caveats: No clonal expansion appeared among CD4+ T cells in Susac patients.

To note about this clonotype: The target antigen is unknown.

The length of the CDR3 is 14 residues. CDR1 is DFQATT and CDR2 is SNEGSKA in the germline V gene (reference sequence). Unmatched junction bases numbered 6, after V lost 7 bases and J lost 2 bases. Random hexamers were used to reverse transcribe about 0.5 to 1 ug of RNA. By means of immunoSEQ multiplex PCR, TCR beta CDR3 spanning 54 Vbeta and 13 Jbeta underwent amplification. TCRdb recomputed calls from the immunoSEQ multiplex PCR reads with MiXCR, one row per CDR3 protein. The table records some 150,000 distinct CDR3 sequences, approximately 95% of them present only once. Blood CD8+ and CD4+ T cells underwent high-throughput TCR beta sequencing. The TEMRA cells underwent FACS enrichment, while the CD8+ and CD4+ T cells underwent negative isolation.

The chain has TRBV20-1 and TRBJ2-1, with 9 bases aligning to TRBD2. Material for sequencing was CD4+ T cells from PBMCs. The receptor comes from a human donor with Susac syndrome. Here the CDR3 DNA reads TGCAGTGTAATTAGCGGGGGCCCCTACAATGAGCAGTTCTTC. This gives the protein CSVISGGPYNEQFF.